This T cell receptor beta chain was profiled in a study of T cells expressing NK-cell markers. In the study overall: It was sorted CD3+CD56-NKG2C+, CD3+CD56+NKG2C- and CD3+CD56+NKG2C+ T cells that provided the TCR beta repertoires. Eight donors were sequenced, of whom seven were HCMV-seropositive, while the remaining one was HCMV-seronegative.

5'RACE template switching with UMIs produced the TCR beta cDNA. TCRdb re-called the 5' RACE reads; one entry per CDR3 protein, DNA not given. This sample contains 300,000 to 500,000 distinct CDR3 sequences. Germline assignment: CDR1 GTSNPN and CDR2 SVGIG (reference sequence). The CDR3 loop spans 16 amino acids. This chain connects TRBV30 to TRBJ2-4; TCRdb indicates TRBD2, and absent DNA this call remains unverified. This clonotype originated in a woman between 45 and 65 years old in good health. The material sequenced was blood T cells: a sorted CD56 or NKG2C T cell subset, CD4+ or CD8+ T cells, or bulk PBMC T cells (not recorded which). This CDR3 is CAWSSPNRLTQNIQYF. Full variable domain (rest looked up from reference TRBV30 and TRBJ2-4): SQTIHQWPATLVQPVGSPLSLECTVEGTSNPNLYWYRQAAGRGLQLLFYSVGIGQISSEVPQNLSASRPQDRQFILSSKKLLLSDSGFYLCAWSSPNRLTQNIQYFGAGTRLSVL.